These 13 T cell receptor beta chains were sequenced from one sample in a study of post-analysis software for immune sequencing data. These receptors have no known antigen. Study-level points and caveats: Patients carried roughly five TRBV segments more frequently than controls did, and TRBV5-6, TRBV5-1 and TRBV20-1 were among them.

Unique-molecular-identifier-tagged TCR beta cDNA libraries were used. Via MiXCR, TCRdb re-called the PCR reads, giving one row per CDR3 protein. Among hundreds of thousands of distinct CDR3 sequences listed, roughly 29% were seen once. Sequencing input: blood. These receptors all come from a girl between 10 and 17 years old with multiple sclerosis.

This clonotype has just a few counts. V and J are TRBV27 and TRBJ2-2; 10 nucleotides line up with TRBD2. The germline CDR1 and CDR2 sequences are MNHEY and SMNVEV (reference sequence). V gave up 5 bases and J gave up 1 base; unmatched junction bases: 4. The CDR3 is 16 residues long. The CDR3 DNA sequence: TGTGCCAGCAGTCCCCTAGCGGGGGTGAACACCGGGGAGCTGTTTTTT. Its translation is CASSPLAGVNTGELFF.

This clonotype was seen a few times. The rearrangement links TRBV6-1 to TRBJ2-3; tentatively, D is TRBD2 (5 bases). The germline V gene encodes CDR1 MNHNS and CDR2 SASEGT. V lost 5 bases and J 5 bases, leaving 14 bases between the germline ends. The length of the CDR3 is 14 residues. The CDR3 sequence is CASSLLRAGDTQYF. The CDR3 DNA is TGTGCCAGCAGTTTACTAAGGGCGGGAGATACGCAGTATTTT.

The V call is TRBV7-9, the J call TRBJ1-1; no clear D gene. This CDR3 comprises 15 residues. Germline assignment: CDR1 SEHNR and CDR2 FQNEAQ (reference sequence). V was trimmed by 5 bases and J by 1 base, leaving 14 bases between them. This CDR3 is CASSLPGRRNTEAFF. For the CDR3, the DNA is TGTGCCAGCAGCCTCCCCGGGCGGAGGAACACTGAAGCTTTCTTT.

This clonotype has a handful of counts. The chain uses TRBV7-2 and TRBJ2-7; a possible D gene is TRBD2 (6 bases). Trimming pared 3 bases from V and 2 bases from J, leaving 11 bases between. The CDR3 is 14 residues long. Germline V CDR1 and CDR2: SGHTA, FQGNSA. The CDR3 is CASSFGTLTYEQYF. Here the CDR3 DNA reads TGTGCCAGCAGCTTCGGGACTCTAACCTACGAGCAGTACTTC.

This clonotype turned up a few times. V gene TRBV5-1 combines with J gene TRBJ1-1, with D unclear. Germline CDR1 is SGHRS and CDR2 is YFSETQ. Trimming left V 5 bases short and J 7 bases short, with 9 bases between. This CDR3 has 11 residues. CDR3 loop: CASRVGREAFF. CDR3 in DNA: TGCGCCAGCAGGGTCGGGCGTGAAGCTTTCTTT.

This clonotype has only a few counts. The junction departs from the called germline gene at one end, perhaps through a read error. The rearrangement links TRBV5-1 to TRBJ1-6; 10 bases map to TRBD1. This CDR3 is built from 15 residues. Germline V gene data show CDR1 as SGHRS and CDR2 as YFSETQ. The CDR3 spells CASSLGGQGTSPLHF. In DNA, the CDR3 is TGCGCCAGCAGTTTGGGGGGACAGGGGACTTCACCCCTCCACTTT.

The chain links TRBV3-1 to TRBJ2-5; D might be TRBD2 (6 bases). Germline CDR1 and CDR2: LGHDT and YNNKEL (reference sequence). With 4 bases removed from V and 0 bases from J, the gap between germline ends came to 9 bases. The CDR3 is 14 residues long. The CDR3: CASSRREYQETQYF. The CDR3 nucleotides are TGTGCCAGCAGCCGCCGGGAGTACCAAGAGACCCAGTACTTC.

This clonotype occurred a few times. V usage is TRBV11-2 and J usage is TRBJ2-1; no firm D call. This CDR3 spans 19 amino acids. Germline V gene sequence: CDR1 SGHAT, CDR2 FQNNGV. The V gene lost 2 bases and the J gene lost 1 base, with 21 bases spanning the gap. CDR3 region: CASSLRIGSTTSSYNEQFF. The CDR3 coding sequence is TGTGCCAGCAGCTTAAGGATAGGGTCTACAACCTCGTCCTACAATGAGCAGTTCTTC.

In this sample, this clonotype turned up a few times. This sequence joins TRBV20-1 and TRBJ2-5, with D possibly matching TRBD2 (5 bases). Germline V CDR1 and CDR2: DFQATT, SNEGSKA (reference sequence). The CDR3 contains 12 residues. V was trimmed by 4 bases and J by 5 bases, leaving 11 bases between them. The CDR3, as DNA: TGCAGTGCTACTCCAGGACTGGAGACCCAGTACTTC. This sequence encodes CSATPGLETQYF.

This clonotype was seen at least ten times. This sequence joins TRBV7-8 and TRBJ2-1; no clear D gene. V dropped 5 bases and J dropped 9 bases, with 11 bases sitting between them. The CDR3 runs 12 residues. The germline V gene encodes CDR1 SGHVS and CDR2 FQNEAQ. The CDR3, as DNA: TGTGCCAGCAGCGGCTCTCTGGGTGAGCAGTTCTTC. It encodes CASSGSLGEQFF.

The chain has TRBV14 and TRBJ1-2, with a tentative D call TRBD1 (6 bases). Germline V gene lookup returns CDR1 SGHDN and CDR2 FVKESK. The CDR3 length is 16 residues. The V and J ends lost 4 bases and 0 bases respectively, with 15 bases between them. CDR3 DNA: TGTGCCAGCAGCCGTCAAGGGGGTATAGCTAACTATGGCTACACCTTC. Translating gives CASSRQGGIANYGYTF.

This clonotype was seen only a few times. The chain joins TRBV7-2 to TRBJ2-5; no definite D call. V was shortened by 2 bases and J by 4 bases, with 14 bases between the two germline ends. The V gene's germline CDR1 is SGHTA and CDR2 FQGNSA. The CDR3 runs 15 residues. As DNA, the CDR3 is TGTGCCAGCAGCTTATATTGGAGTTGGGGAGAGACCCAGTACTTC. Its translation: CASSLYWSWGETQYF.

About this clonotype itself: Compared with germline, one end of the junction differs, possibly owing to a read error. The genes are TRBV7-2 and TRBJ2-1; 11 nucleotides agree with TRBD2. This CDR3 spans 17 amino acids. Germline CDR1 SGHTA, CDR2 FQGNSA. The CDR3 sequence: CARSLVASGGPYNEQFF. The CDR3 nucleotides read TGTGCCAGAAGCTTAGTGGCTAGCGGGGGGCCGTACAATGAGCAGTTCTTC.